The present T cell receptor beta chain was sequenced within a study of identical twins. Trimming stripped 5 bases from V and 0 bases from J, with 9 bases between. Germline CDR1 and CDR2: SGHRS and YFSETQ. There are 13 residues in the CDR3. MiXCR, run by TCRdb on the 5' RACE reads, gives a single entry per CDR3 protein. The repertoire holds 400,000 to 500,000 distinct CDR3 sequences, around 18% seen once, with more than 10% in the top ten. Sequencing was carried out using naive T cells sorted from blood. The sequence was obtained from a man aged 50 to 60 in good health. The chain joins TRBV5-1 to TRBJ2-7; D perhaps matches TRBD2 (5 bases). CDR3 nucleotide sequence: TGCGCCAGCAGGGAGGTGTCCTCCTACGAGCAGTACTTC. It is translated as CASREVSSYEQYF.